What follows is one TCR beta chain and its context. As yet, its antigen is unknown. Both 60 Vbeta primers and 13 Jbeta primers went into the PCR. Profiled with immunoSEQ multiplex PCR; TCRdb holds only in-frame clones, not every one. The table lists approximately 200,000 clones, 60% to 80% of them singletons. The data are from a study of cytomegalovirus exposure and HLA in healthy donors. The study, taken as a whole, reports: Sequencing depth across donors, presence/absence analyses assumed, was roughly uniform.

This CDR3 contains 13 residues. V shed 1 base and J shed 15 bases, with 16 bases lying between them. Germline assignment: CDR1 SGHTA and CDR2 FQGNSA. Material for sequencing was PBMCs. The sequence was obtained from a man aged 18 to 30 in good health and CMV-seronegative. This chain connects TRBV7-2 to TRBJ2-1, with D uncertain. The CDR3 sequence is CASSLEVLRGPFF. The CDR3, as DNA: TGTGCCAGCAGCTTAGAGGTGTTAAGAGGTCCGTTCTTC.